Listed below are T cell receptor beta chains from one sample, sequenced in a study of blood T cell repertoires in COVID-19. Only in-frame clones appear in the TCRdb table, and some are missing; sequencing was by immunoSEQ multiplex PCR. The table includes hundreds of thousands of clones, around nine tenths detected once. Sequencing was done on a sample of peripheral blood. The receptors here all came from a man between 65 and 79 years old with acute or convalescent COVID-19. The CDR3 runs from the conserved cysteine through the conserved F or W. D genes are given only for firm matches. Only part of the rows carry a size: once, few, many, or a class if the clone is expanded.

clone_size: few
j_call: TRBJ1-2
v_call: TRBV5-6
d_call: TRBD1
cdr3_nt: TGTGCCAGCAGCCAACAGGGGGCCTATGGCTACACCTTC
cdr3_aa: CASSQQGAYGYTF

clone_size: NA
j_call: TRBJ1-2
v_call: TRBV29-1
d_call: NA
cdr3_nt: TGCAGCGCATTATCAAGAGGAGGTAACTATGGCTACACCTTC
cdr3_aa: CSALSRGGNYGYTF

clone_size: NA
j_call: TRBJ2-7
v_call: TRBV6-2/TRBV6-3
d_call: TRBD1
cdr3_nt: TGTGCCAGCAGTAAGACAGGGGGTTATCCCTACGAGCAGTACTTC
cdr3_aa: CASSKTGGYPYEQYF

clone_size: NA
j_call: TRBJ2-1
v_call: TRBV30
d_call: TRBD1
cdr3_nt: TGTGCCTGGAGTGTAATCCGAGACAGGGGATGGGGCAATGAGCAGTTCTTC
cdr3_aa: CAWSVIRDRGWGNEQFF

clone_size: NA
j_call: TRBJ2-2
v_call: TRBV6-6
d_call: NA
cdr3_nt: TGTGCCACCCAGAACCTAGTGAACACCGGGGAGCTGTTTTTT
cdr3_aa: CATQNLVNTGELFF

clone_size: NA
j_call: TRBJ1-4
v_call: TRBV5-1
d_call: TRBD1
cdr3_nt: TGCGCCAGCAGCGGGGACAGGGAAGGCGGAAAACTGTTTTTT
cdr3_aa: CASSGDREGGKLFF

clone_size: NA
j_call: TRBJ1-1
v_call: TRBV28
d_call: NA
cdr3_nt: TGTGCCAGCACCGGGGTCCTGAACACTGAAGCTTTCTTT
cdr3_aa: CASTGVLNTEAFF

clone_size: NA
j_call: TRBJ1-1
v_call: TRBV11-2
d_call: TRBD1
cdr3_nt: TGTGCCAGCAGCCTCTGGACAGGGGAGGTCACTGAAGCTTTCTTT
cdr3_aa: CASSLWTGEVTEAFF

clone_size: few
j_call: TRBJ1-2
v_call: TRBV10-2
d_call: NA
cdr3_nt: TGCGCCAGCAGGGGGCAGGAAAGGGATGGCTACACCTTC
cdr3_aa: CASRGQERDGYTF

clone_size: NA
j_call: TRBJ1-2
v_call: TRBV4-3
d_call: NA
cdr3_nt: TGCGCCAGCAGCCAAGATCTTACGGACAGTCACTATGGCTACACCTTC
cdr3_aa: CASSQDLTDSHYGYTF

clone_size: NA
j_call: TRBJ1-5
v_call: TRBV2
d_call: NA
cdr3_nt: TGTGCCAGCAGTGACAGAACCAGCAATCAGCCCCAGCATTTT
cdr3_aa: CASSDRTSNQPQHF

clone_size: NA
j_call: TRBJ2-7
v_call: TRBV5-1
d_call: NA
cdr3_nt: TGCGCCAGCAGCGAGGGTTTCTCCTACGAGCAGTACTTC
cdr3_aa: CASSEGFSYEQYF